Shown below are 13 T cell receptor beta chains from a single sample sequenced in a study of somatic reversion in DOCK8 deficiency. Using EuroClonality-NGS primers, TRB was amplified from around 110 ng genomic DNA in one-step amplicon PCR. TCRdb called the multiplex PCR reads again in MiXCR, with one record for every CDR3 protein. The data contain roughly 3,700 distinct CDR3 sequences, around 25% of them singletons. Sequencing input: peripheral blood. Every receptor here comes from a human donor in good health.

In its sample, this clonotype is medium-sized (0.01 to 0.1%). This chain joins TRBV10-2 and TRBJ1-4; D not resolved. Germline V lookup: CDR1 WSHSY, CDR2 SAAADI. The CDR3 covers 14 residues. V was pared by 10 bases and J by 0 bases, with 12 bases between. CDR3 protein: CATSEQATNEKLFF. The CDR3 DNA reads as TGCGCCACCAGCGAGCAGGCAACTAATGAAAAACTGTTTTTT.

In its sample, this clonotype ranks as large (0.1 to 1%). The chain joins TRBV19 to TRBJ1-1; tentative D call: TRBD1 (5 bases). The CDR3 runs to 15 residues. The V end lost 1 base, the J end lost 0 bases, and 9 bases lay between the germline ends. Per germline, CDR1 LNHDA and CDR2 SQIVND (reference sequence). The CDR3 loop reads CASSIVAGMNTEAFF. The CDR3, as DNA: TGTGCCAGTAGTATAGTCGCAGGGATGAACACTGAAGCTTTCTTT.

This clonotype was detected only a few times. J is TRBJ1-2 and V is TRBV20-1; a weak D match, TRBD1 (6 bases). Per the germline V gene, CDR1 is DFQATT and CDR2 is SNEGSKA (reference sequence). The length of the CDR3 is 14 residues. Trimming left V 6 bases short and J 3 bases short, with 17 bases between. CDR3 nucleotides: TGCAGTGCCCCATCGGACAGACTGGACTATGGCTACACCTTC. It encodes CSAPSDRLDYGYTF.

In its sample, this clonotype ranks as medium-sized. This chain connects TRBV30 to TRBJ1-2, with D possibly matching TRBD1 (5 bases). Per germline, CDR1 GTSNPN and CDR2 SVGIG (reference sequence). V lost 2 bases and J 4 bases, leaving 14 bases between the germline ends. The CDR3 has 14 residues. CDR3 loop: CAWSTPGRLYGYTF. DNA of the CDR3: TGTGCCTGGAGTACGCCGGGACGCCTCTATGGCTACACCTTC.

V and J are TRBV20-1 and TRBJ2-7, with 7 nucleotides matching TRBD1. Germline V gene data show CDR1 as DFQATT and CDR2 as SNEGSKA (reference sequence). The CDR3 runs to 15 residues. The V segment lost 3 bases and the J segment 3 bases; nucleotides outside the gene matches: 11. The CDR3 coding sequence is TGCAGTGCTAGTGGCAAAACAGGGGCGATCTACGAGCAGTACTTC. It is translated as CSASGKTGAIYEQYF.

Judged by abundance, this clonotype is medium-sized. This sequence joins TRBV5-4 and TRBJ1-1; no clear D. The germline V gene has CDR1 SGHNT and CDR2 YYREEE (reference sequence). V lost 6 bases, J lost 5 bases, and 8 bases lay in between. The CDR3 loop spans 11 amino acids. CDR3 amino acids: CASKGGTEAFF. DNA for the CDR3: TGTGCCAGCAAAGGAGGGACTGAAGCTTTCTTT. Supplemented by reference TRBV5-4 and TRBJ1-1, the full variable domain reads ETGVTQSPTHLIKTRGQQVTLRCSSQSGHNTVSWYQQALGQGPQFIFQYYREEENGRGNFPPRFSGLQFPNYSSELNVNALELDDSALYLCASKGGTEAFFGQGTRLTVV.

The rearrangement links TRBV30 to TRBJ2-7; D is perhaps TRBD2 (5 bases). Deletions cut 3 bases from V and 8 bases from J, with 17 bases between. Germline loops: CDR1 GTSNPN, CDR2 SVGIG (reference sequence). This CDR3 contains 13 residues. The DNA of the CDR3 is TGTGCCTGGAGCCCCACGGGAATGGACCAGCAGTACTTC. Translation gives CAWSPTGMDQQYF.

This chain connects TRBV9 to TRBJ1-1; 11 bases match TRBD1. CDR3 length: 15 residues. Per germline, CDR1 SGDLS and CDR2 YYNGEE. V shed 0 bases and J 6 bases; nucleotides not matched to a gene: 4. The chain's CDR3 is CASSVVPGQGAEAFF. In DNA, the CDR3 is TGTGCCAGCAGCGTAGTACCGGGACAGGGGGCTGAAGCTTTCTTT.

By sample fraction, this clonotype is medium-sized. The gene calls are TRBV12-3 or TRBV12-4 and TRBJ1-1; D not resolved. Between the trimmed V and J ends, which lost 5 bases and 4 bases, there was a span of 11 bases. This CDR3 contains 13 residues. The CDR3 DNA reads as TGTGCCAGCAGTCCCATTCGGGGCACTGAAGCTTTCTTT. It is translated as CASSPIRGTEAFF.

This clonotype was detected a few times. V is TRBV12-3 or TRBV12-4 and J is TRBJ2-7, with 12 positions matching TRBD2. J lost 2 bases, V lost 1 base, and 3 bases had no gene match. CDR3 length equals 16 residues. CDR3 nucleotides: TGTGCCAGCAGTTTAGAGCTAGCGGGGGGGCCCTACGAGCAGTACTTC. Translation gives CASSLELAGGPYEQYF.

This clonotype was seen a single time. J is TRBJ2-7 and V is TRBV5-4; the D is unclear. The CDR3 spans 14 residues. Germline V CDR1 and CDR2: SGHNT, YYREEE (reference sequence). Trimming removed 4 bases from V and 3 bases from J, with 14 bases in between. The CDR3 DNA sequence: TGTGCCAGCAGCCGTGACGCTATTCGCTACGAGCAGTACTTC. It is translated as CASSRDAIRYEQYF.

This clonotype was seen only a few times. The chain is built from TRBV4-1 and TRBJ2-7, with TRBD1 as a possible D gene (5 bases). Germline loops: CDR1 MGHRA, CDR2 YSYEKL. V lost 1 base to trimming and J lost 4 bases, with 11 bases between them. CDR3 length: 14 amino acids. As DNA, the CDR3 is TGCGCCAGCAGCCAAGTTGGAAAGGGGTACGAGCAGTACTTC. Encoded protein: CASSQVGKGYEQYF.

This clonotype is deemed large. The chain combines TRBV19 with TRBJ1-2; D might be TRBD1 (6 bases). Germline CDR1 and CDR2: LNHDA and SQIVND (reference sequence). Deletions cut 5 bases from V and 4 bases from J, with 11 bases between. This CDR3 has 13 amino acids. In DNA, the CDR3 is TGTGCCAGTAGTTATGGACAGTTCTATGGCTACACCTTC. It yields the protein CASSYGQFYGYTF.